The entry that follows covers one T cell receptor beta chain sequence. Its cognate antigen is unknown. These data come from a study of cytomegalovirus exposure and HLA in healthy donors. The CDR3 consists of 13 residues. Germline V gene data show CDR1 as WNHNN and CDR2 as SYGVQD (reference sequence). Trimming cost V 9 bases and J 5 bases, with 15 bases left between them. Overall study results and limits: Researchers reported that a few CMV-associated chains were confirmed in vitro as CMV antigen-specific. Reports showed the classifier diagnosing cytomegalovirus status with high specificity and sensitivity.

Assay: immunoSEQ multiplex PCR; the TCRdb copy retains only in-frame clones and omits some. The sample holds about 150,000 clones, 85% to 95% seen once. The chain couples TRBV10-1 to TRBJ2-3; D is uncertain. The sequence came from a man between 18 and 35 years old in good health and CMV-seropositive. Input material: PBMCs. CDR3 in amino acids: CASQARWQDTQYF. CDR3 DNA sequence: TGCGCCAGTCAAGCGAGGTGGCAAGATACGCAGTATTTT.